Listed here are 25 T cell receptor beta chains from one sample, sequenced in a study of blood T cell repertoires in COVID-19. Using immunoSEQ multiplex PCR, the repertoire was profiled, and TCRdb retains in-frame clones only, with some absent. The table includes 350,000 to 400,000 clones, 89% detected once. The sample was PBMCs or T cells enriched from blood (not recorded which). The receptor set was obtained from a woman aged 25 to 39 who had recovered from COVID-19.

The gene calls are TRBV2 and TRBJ1-1; 8 bases agree with TRBD1. Trimming cost V 7 bases and J 3 bases; bases outside gene matches: 7. Germline-derived CDR1 and CDR2 are SNHLY and FYNNEI. The CDR3 extends over 14 amino acids. For the CDR3, the DNA is TGTGCCAGCACCAAGACAGGGGAATACACTGAAGCTTTCTTT. Residues: CASTKTGEYTEAFF.

About this clone itself: Other DNA variants within this sample encode the same CDR3. The rearrangement links TRBV10-3 to TRBJ1-1; no clear D. Germline CDR1 reads ENHRY; CDR2 reads SYGVKD. The CDR3 has 13 residues. V was pared by 3 bases and J by 2 bases, with 7 bases between. In DNA form, the CDR3 reads TGTGCCATCAGTGATCGGGGTAACACTGAAGCTTTCTTT. This encodes CAISDRGNTEAFF.

CDR3 nucleotide sequence: TGCGCCAGCAGCTCGTTATATACTGAAGCTTTCTTT. Translated, it gives CASSSLYTEAFF. This chain uses TRBV5-1 with TRBJ1-1, with no clear D. Looked up from germline, CDR1 is SGHRS and CDR2 is YFSETQ. This CDR3 region has 12 residues. Trimming removed 3 bases from V and 5 bases from J, with 8 bases in between.

V is TRBV5-1 and J is TRBJ2-1; 10 bases match TRBD2. Germline V gene sequence: CDR1 SGHRS, CDR2 YFSETQ. The CDR3 runs 18 residues. The V segment lost 4 bases and the J segment 8 bases; nucleotides outside the gene matches: 18. The CDR3 DNA reads TGCGCCAGCAGCCCCTATCCCACGTCTAGCGGGAGTCATTATGAGCAGTTCTTC. Translating gives CASSPYPTSSGSHYEQFF. Filled out from reference TRBV5-1 and TRBJ2-1, the complete variable domain reads KAGVTQTPRYLIKTRGQQVTLSCSPISGHRSVSWYQQTPGQGLQFLFEYFSETQRNKGNFPGRFSGRQFSNSRSEMNVSTLELGDSALYLCASSPYPTSSGSHYEQFFGPGTRLTVL.

The rearrangement uses TRBV5-6 and TRBJ2-5; 7 bases align to TRBD1. The germline CDR1 and CDR2 sequences are SGHDT and YYEEEE. CDR3 size: 14 residues. J gave up 5 bases and V 3 bases, and 7 bases lay outside the gene matches. For the CDR3, the DNA is TGTGCCAGCAGCTCGACAGGGTTTGGTGAGACCCAGTACTTC. Protein sequence: CASSSTGFGETQYF.

For the CDR3, the DNA is TGTGCCAGCAGCTCAACTTACTATGGCTACACCTTC. Protein: CASSSTYYGYTF. V usage is TRBV7-2 and J usage is TRBJ1-2; unclear D gene. CDR1 is SGHTA and CDR2 is FQGNSA in the germline V gene. There are 12 residues in the CDR3. Trimming removed 4 bases from V and 3 bases from J, with 6 bases in between.

CDR3 DNA: TGTGCCAGCAGCCCTCTGACGGGCCTCCGGAGGACTGGAAACACCATATATTTT. Translation gives CASSPLTGLRRTGNTIYF. The chain uses TRBV14 and TRBJ1-3; D not resolved. Germline CDR1 reads SGHDN; CDR2 reads FVKESK. Trimming took 4 bases from V and 2 from J, leaving 21 bases between them. There are 18 residues in the CDR3.

The chain carries TRBV3-1 (or the pseudogene TRBV3-2) and TRBJ1-4; no definite D call. CDR3 length: 17 amino acids. Germline CDR1 LGHDT, CDR2 YNNKEL (reference sequence). The germline V and J ends were trimmed by 1 base and 8 bases, with 20 bases remaining between them. The CDR3 coding sequence is TGTGCCAGCAGCCAAGGGTTTTTGTTGGAAACCGGGGAAAAACTGTTTTTT. Amino acid sequence: CASSQGFLLETGEKLFF.

This clone was recorded only once. The chain carries TRBV2 and TRBJ1-4, with 12 bases identical to TRBD1. V was clipped by 7 bases and J by 10 bases; unmatched bases: 10. Germline V gene lookup returns CDR1 SNHLY and CDR2 FYNNEI. The CDR3 consists of 15 residues. DNA of the CDR3: TGTGCCAGCACCACCCCGGGACAGGGGGCCGGAAAACTGTTTTTT. This gives the protein CASTTPGQGAGKLFF.

The chain uses TRBV6-1 and TRBJ2-7; 8 bases fit TRBD1. Losses at the gene ends were 3 bases for V and 6 bases for J; bases not matched to a gene: 4. Germline V gives CDR1 MNHNS, CDR2 SASEGT. There are 13 residues in the CDR3. CDR3 nucleotide sequence: TGTGCCAGCAGTGACAGGGGGCTTTTCGAGCAGTACTTC. It is translated as CASSDRGLFEQYF.

V and J are TRBV9 and TRBJ2-3; 9 bases are shared with TRBD1. The CDR3 contains 17 residues. The ends lost 4 bases at V and 3 bases at J; junction bases unmatched: 12. Per the germline V gene, CDR1 is SGDLS and CDR2 is YYNGEE. The CDR3 DNA follows: TGTGCCAGCAGCACCCCGGGACAGGGATCGTGGACAGATACGCAGTATTTT. The encoded protein is CASSTPGQGSWTDTQYF.

This sequence joins TRBV7-2 and TRBJ2-5; 9 nucleotides match TRBD2. The CDR3 contains 15 residues. The germline gives CDR1 SGHTA, CDR2 FQGNSA. The ends lost 3 bases at V and 5 bases at J; junction bases unmatched: 7. The CDR3 reads CASSFAGGSLETQYF. CDR3 nucleotides: TGTGCCAGCAGCTTTGCGGGAGGGTCCCTGGAGACCCAGTACTTC.

The table lists this clone with a few counts. The chain links TRBV6-1 to TRBJ2-1; 12 bases are a match to TRBD2. The CDR3 sequence is 15 residues long. The germline V gene has CDR1 MNHNS and CDR2 SASEGT. The V gene end was trimmed by 4 bases and the J gene end by 3 bases; junction bases not matched to a gene: 1. The CDR3 loop is CASSALAGGYNEQFF. The CDR3 nucleotides are TGTGCCAGCAGTGCACTAGCGGGAGGCTACAATGAGCAGTTCTTC.

V and J are TRBV7-9 and TRBJ2-1; 8 bases align to TRBD1. From germline, CDR1 is SEHNR and CDR2 FQNEAQ (reference sequence). The trim removed 2 bases at V and 7 bases at J, leaving 13 bases unmatched. The CDR3 loop spans 17 amino acids. In DNA, the CDR3 is TGTGCCAGCAGCTTACCCCTACAGGGGGGACCCGGGAATGAGCAGTTCTTC. Translation: CASSLPLQGGPGNEQFF.

This clone was detected only a few times. The chain is built from TRBV15 and TRBJ2-1; no definite D call. Trimming removed 3 bases at V and 13 bases at J, with 13 bases between. Per the germline V gene, CDR1 is LNHNV and CDR2 is YYDKDF (reference sequence). There are 12 residues in the CDR3. In DNA form, the CDR3 reads TGTGCCACCAGCAGTTTGCGGAATCCCCAGTTCTTC. Its translation: CATSSLRNPQFF.

V usage is TRBV19 and J usage is TRBJ1-6; D not certain. Trimming took off 4 bases at V and 8 bases at J, with 9 bases between the two ends. The CDR3 totals 13 residues. CDR1 LNHDA and CDR2 SQIVND come from the germline V gene (reference sequence). This chain's CDR3 is CASSTNNDSPLHF. Here the CDR3 DNA reads TGTGCCAGTAGTACCAACAATGATTCACCCCTCCACTTT.

The chain recombines TRBV20-1 with TRBJ1-1, with D maybe TRBD1 (5 bases). V lost 6 bases to trimming and J lost 9 bases, with 14 bases between them. CDR1 is DFQATT and CDR2 is SNEGSKA in the germline V gene (reference sequence). The CDR3 covers 11 residues. Here the CDR3 DNA reads TGCAGTGCCAGGGAAGGGGTGAAAGCTTTCTTT. Protein: CSAREGVKAFF.

The rearrangement uses TRBV18 and TRBJ1-5; maybe TRBD1 (5 bases). Trimming took off 3 bases at V and 6 bases at J, with 15 bases between the two ends. Germline V gene lookup returns CDR1 KGHSH and CDR2 LQKENI. This CDR3 comprises 15 residues. CDR3 residues: CASSPGSGGTQPQHF. For the CDR3, the DNA is TGTGCCAGCTCACCGGGGTCCGGGGGGACTCAGCCCCAGCATTTT.

The chain joins TRBV6-5 to TRBJ1-3; D gene unclear. V was clipped by 6 bases and J by 4 bases, with 16 bases between them. CDR1 and CDR2 (germline): MNHEY, SVGAGI. This CDR3 has 15 amino acids. The CDR3 coding sequence is TGTGCCAGCAGCACCAACCGCGGGTCGGGAAACACCATATATTTT. It translates to CASSTNRGSGNTIYF.

V and J are TRBV18 and TRBJ2-7; D perhaps matches TRBD2 (6 bases). This CDR3 comprises 15 residues. Germline values: CDR1 KGHSH, CDR2 LQKENI. V shed 4 bases and J shed 4 bases, with 17 bases lying between them. The DNA of the CDR3 is TGTGCCAGCTCACACGACTCCGGGACTGTATACGAGCAGTACTTC. Translated, it gives CASSHDSGTVYEQYF.

As DNA, the CDR3 is TGTGCCAGCAGCTTAGTCCTGACAGGGGCCACCGGGGAGCTGTTTTTT. This codes for CASSLVLTGATGELFF. The chain uses TRBV7-2 and TRBJ2-2; 8 nucleotides match TRBD1. CDR3 length: 16 residues. V was clipped by 1 base and J by 4 bases; unmatched bases: 5. The germline V gene has CDR1 SGHTA and CDR2 FQGNSA.

This clone was seen just once. The chain carries TRBV30 and TRBJ1-1, with 8 positions matching TRBD1. The V gene's germline CDR1 is GTSNPN and CDR2 SVGIG (reference sequence). V lost 8 bases to trimming and J lost 4 bases; unmatched junction nucleotides: 3. The CDR3 covers 11 residues. CDR3 nucleotide sequence: TGTGCCAGAACAGGGGGCACTGAAGCTTTCTTT. It specifies CARTGGTEAFF.

V usage is TRBV3-1 (or the pseudogene TRBV3-2) and J usage is TRBJ2-5; possibly TRBD2 for D (5 bases). Germline assignment: CDR1 LGHDT and CDR2 YNNKEL (reference sequence). V shed 0 bases and J shed 5 bases, with 10 bases lying between them. The CDR3 runs to 14 residues. CDR3 loop: CASSQDWGVETQYF. The CDR3 DNA follows: TGTGCCAGCAGCCAAGATTGGGGAGTGGAGACCCAGTACTTC.

In its sample, this clone was seen once. The CDR3 loop reads CASSLIPITTGSYNEQFF. CDR3 coding DNA: TGTGCCAGCAGTTTAATTCCCATAACGACAGGGTCCTACAATGAGCAGTTCTTC. V usage is TRBV27 and J usage is TRBJ2-1; 7 bases are shared with TRBD1. The length of the CDR3 is 18 residues. Germline V lookup: CDR1 MNHEY, CDR2 SMNVEV (reference sequence). J gave up 1 base and V 2 bases, and 11 bases lay outside the gene matches.

The rearrangement links TRBV28 to TRBJ1-6; tentative D call: TRBD1 (6 bases). The CDR3 contains 14 residues. Germline V gene data show CDR1 as MDHEN and CDR2 as SYDVKM. V was clipped by 5 bases and J by 10 bases, with 15 bases between them. CDR3 loop: CASSTTGFGSPLHF. DNA of the CDR3: TGTGCCAGCAGTACGACAGGATTCGGCTCACCCCTCCACTTT.